This TCR beta chain was observed in a study of shared clonotypes between healthy human individuals. Original methodology: Junction-only immunoSEQ data arrived without quality scores, meaning filtering differed. Generated by immunoSEQ multiplex PCR, the TCRdb table keeps only in-frame clones and is missing some. That table supplies the V and J calls and clone size; D and trimming were determined from the DNA. The data contain around 940,000 clones, 70% to 85% of them singletons. The CDR3 spans 16 residues. Trimming pared 4 bases from V and 4 bases from J, leaving 17 bases between. Looked up from germline, CDR1 is SGHNT and CDR2 is YYREEE (reference sequence).

The chain recombines TRBV5-4 with TRBJ2-2, with a weak D call TRBD1 (8 bases). Sequenced: memory CD4+ T cells sorted from blood. Subset here: CD45RA-negative fraction. The receptor was isolated from a man younger than 35 in good health. CDR3 bases: TGTGCCAGCAGCCCAGGGGGCGGGAGAACCACCGGGGAGCTGTTTTTT. It translates to CASSPGGGRTTGELFF.